This entry describes one T cell receptor (beta chain). Germline V gives CDR1 MNHEY, CDR2 SMNVEV (reference sequence). The CDR3 consists of 15 residues. With 5 bases clipped from V and 0 bases from J, the junction kept 4 bases outside the gene matches. This record belongs to a study of blood T cell repertoires in COVID-19. Study-wide background: COVID-19 samples from acute and convalescent phases originated in the United States, Italy and Spain. From T cells, B-cell-depleted T cells, or PBMCs came the material, which was cDNA or gDNA.

In the authors' methods: Scientists estimated how many nucleated cells there were by amplifying reference gene primers. Assay: immunoSEQ multiplex PCR; the TCRdb copy retains only in-frame clones and omits some. That table is the source of V, J and clone size, and D and trimming were worked out from the DNA. The sample holds roughly 100,000 clones; approximately 84% are singletons and the top ten take 9.5% to 10%. Sequencing used peripheral blood. This chain connects TRBV27 to TRBJ2-3; TRBD2 aligns across 8 bases. This clonotype was obtained from a man aged 40-49 years with active or convalescent COVID-19. The CDR3, as DNA: TGTGCCAGCAGTAGGTTAGCGGGGAGCACAGATACGCAGTATTTT. Protein sequence: CASSRLAGSTDTQYF.